This is a list of T cell receptor beta chains from one sample in a study of cytomegalovirus exposure and HLA in healthy donors. Here immunoSEQ multiplex PCR was the method, and the copy in TCRdb shows in-frame clones only, minus some. The sample comprises about 92,000 clones, more than 65% of which are singletons, and roughly 1.1% rests with the top ten. Specimen: PBMCs. These TCRs come from a girl under 10 years old in good health and CMV-seropositive. The CDR3 runs from the conserved cysteine through the conserved F or W. D genes are given only for firm matches. The listing skips clone size in some rows; elsewhere it reads once, few, many or a size class.

J,D,size,V,DNA,CDR3
TRBJ1-1,NA,NA,TRBV5-4,TGTGCCAGCACGTTTCCGGGGAACACTGAAGCTTTCTTT,CASTFPGNTEAFF
TRBJ2-7,TRBD2,NA,TRBV5-1,TGCGCCAGCAGCCAGGGGACTAGCGGATACGAGCAGTACTTC,CASSQGTSGYEQYF
TRBJ2-3,NA,NA,TRBV6-5,TGTGCCGTAGGAACGGGAAAGACTACAGATACGCAGTATTTT,CAVGTGKTTDTQYF
TRBJ2-1,TRBD2,NA,TRBV5-1,TGCGCCAGCAGCCGGGGACTAGCGGACAATGAGCAGTTCTTC,CASSRGLADNEQFF
TRBJ1-5,TRBD1,NA,TRBV7-2,TGTGCCAGCAGCTTATTGCGTGACAGGGGGAATCAGCCCCAGCATTTT,CASSLLRDRGNQPQHF
TRBJ2-7,TRBD2,NA,TRBV30,TGTGCCTGGGCGGGAGAGCTCTACGAGCAGTACTTC,CAWAGELYEQYF
TRBJ2-4,TRBD2,few,TRBV27,TGTGCCAGCAGGGCCGGGACTAGCGGGAGGCTAGCCAAAAACATTCAGTACTTC,CASRAGTSGRLAKNIQYF
TRBJ1-1,NA,NA,TRBV20-1,TGCAGTGCGAGTAGGCCGGGTGAAGCTTTCTTT,CSASRPGEAFF
TRBJ1-1,TRBD1,NA,TRBV28,TGTGCCAGCAGTTTGAGGACAGGGGGCGCCTCTGAAGCTTTCTTT,CASSLRTGGASEAFF
TRBJ1-1,NA,NA,TRBV18,TGTGCCAGCTCAGAGACAGGACTGAACACTGAAGCTTTCTTT,CASSETGLNTEAFF
TRBJ2-3,NA,NA,TRBV7-2,TGTGCCAGCAGCGCACGACAGGGCACAGATACGCAGTATTTT,CASSARQGTDTQYF
TRBJ1-1,NA,NA,TRBV6-1,TGTGCCAGCACCCAAGAGACAGATTACACTGAAGCTTTCTTT,CASTQETDYTEAFF
TRBJ1-5,NA,once,TRBV7-9,TGTGCCAGCAGCATGGGAGGTGCTAGCAATCAGCCCCAGCATTTT,CASSMGGASNQPQHF
TRBJ2-1,TRBD2,NA,TRBV6-1,TGTGCCAGCCAGCGGGAAATATACAATGAGCAGTTCTTC,CASQREIYNEQFF
TRBJ2-1,NA,once,TRBV7-6,TGTGCCAGCAGCTTAGAAGCGGGCCAACCCAATGAGCAGTTCTTC,CASSLEAGQPNEQFF
TRBJ1-2,NA,NA,TRBV29-1,TGCAGCGTTGAAGCCCCTGGGGGGTATGGGGCCACCTTC,CSVEAPGGYGATF
TRBJ1-2,NA,NA,TRBV6-5,TGTGCCAGCAGTTTTGGGCGACCCATGGACTATGGCTACACCTTC,CASSFGRPMDYGYTF
TRBJ1-2,TRBD1,NA,TRBV5-5,TGTGCCAGCAGCCTAGACTGGACCGGGACAGGTAGCGGCTACACCTTC,CASSLDWTGTGSGYTF
TRBJ1-2,NA,NA,TRBV25-1,TGTGCCAGCAGTGTGGGCAGCTACAACTATGGCTACACCTTC,CASSVGSYNYGYTF
TRBJ2-5,TRBD2,NA,TRBV30,TGTGCCTGGAGTGTAGGTGCTAGCGGGAGTCAGACCCAGTACTTC,CAWSVGASGSQTQYF
TRBJ2-1,TRBD1,once,TRBV7-2,TGTGCCAGCAGCCCCCCTCCCCGACAGGGGAATGAGCAGTTCTTC,CASSPPPRQGNEQFF
TRBJ2-1,TRBD2,NA,TRBV2,TGTGCCAGCAGCGAGCGGGAGGGCCGGGAGCAGTTCTTC,CASSEREGREQFF
TRBJ1-1,NA,once,TRBV25-1,TGTGCCAGCAGTGCCTCGAGTCTCAACACTGAAGCTTTCTTT,CASSASSLNTEAFF
TRBJ2-7,NA,NA,TRBV28,TGTGCCAGCAGTCTTCAGGGGGGCTCCTACGAGCAGTACTTC,CASSLQGGSYEQYF
TRBJ2-1,NA,once,TRBV18,TGTGCCAGCTCACCATATACTAACAATGAGCAGTTCTTC,CASSPYTNNEQFF
TRBJ1-1,NA,NA,TRBV5-4,TGTGCCAGCACATACAGCTTGGGGGGGCGGGGACGCGCGGAAGCTTTCTTT,CASTYSLGGRGRAEAFF
TRBJ2-7,NA,once,TRBV7-8,TGTGCCAGCAGCTTAGCCGGGGGACAGTTCTACGAGCAGTACTTC,CASSLAGGQFYEQYF
TRBJ2-7,TRBD1,once,TRBV7-2,TGTGCCAGCAGCTTAGAGACCAGGGGGAAGCAGTACTTC,CASSLETRGKQYF
TRBJ1-5,NA,NA,TRBV6-6,TGTGCCAGCAGTTACCTCGGGAATGGGGTGAATCAGCCCCAGCATTTT,CASSYLGNGVNQPQHF
TRBJ2-7,TRBD1,NA,TRBV29-1,TGCAGCGTCACCGACAGGGTCCCTACCTACGAGCGGTACTTC,CSVTDRVPTYERYF
TRBJ2-3,TRBD2,NA,TRBV29-1,TGCAGCGTCGAAGGACTAGCGGGAGACCACGCGTCGACAGATACGCAGTATTTT,CSVEGLAGDHASTDTQYF
TRBJ2-7,NA,NA,TRBV6-5,TGTGCCAGCAGTTACTCAGTAGCCATGACCTACGAGCAGTACTTC,CASSYSVAMTYEQYF
TRBJ1-5,NA,NA,TRBV18,TGTGCCAGCTCACCACAGGGAGAAGCTCAGCCCCAGCATTTT,CASSPQGEAQPQHF
TRBJ1-1,TRBD1,NA,TRBV29-1,TGCAGCGTGATCCGGGACAGGTCTGAAGCTTTCTTT,CSVIRDRSEAFF
TRBJ2-1,NA,few,TRBV9,TGTGCCAGCAGCCCGTGGAGGGATGAGCAGTTCTTC,CASSPWRDEQFF
TRBJ1-3,TRBD1,NA,TRBV4-1,TGCGCCAGCAGCCAAATTTTGGGGACCTTGACAGGGAGGCGAAACACCATATATTTT,CASSQILGTLTGRRNTIYF
TRBJ2-1,TRBD2,few,TRBV4-3,TGCGCCAGCAGCCCTCAAACCGGGACTATTAATGAGCAGTTCTTC,CASSPQTGTINEQFF
TRBJ1-5,NA,NA,TRBV14,TGTGCCAGCAGCCAGAGCTCAAGCAATCAGCCCCAGCATTTT,CASSQSSSNQPQHF
TRBJ2-7,TRBD2,NA,TRBV30,TGTGCCTGCGACCGACTAGCTTACGAGCAGTACTTC,CACDRLAYEQYF
TRBJ1-2,NA,NA,TRBV4-3,TGCGCCAGCAGCCAAGACCGAGGGTGTGGCTACACCTTC,CASSQDRGCGYTF
TRBJ1-1,NA,NA,TRBV13,TGTGCCAGCATGATCCAGGGGATCACTGAAGCTTTCTTT,CASMIQGITEAFF
TRBJ1-4,TRBD1,NA,TRBV9,TGTGCCAGCAGCGTAGGGACAGGGGTGACTAATGAAAAACTGTTTTTT,CASSVGTGVTNEKLFF
TRBJ2-5,NA,NA,TRBV2,TGTGCCAGCAGTAAGGGAGGGGGGGGGTACCAAGAGACCCAGTACTTC,CASSKGGGGYQETQYF
TRBJ2-5,NA,NA,TRBV4-1,TGCGCCAGCAGCCACCAGTGGGAGACCCAGTACTTC,CASSHQWETQYF
TRBJ2-7,NA,NA,TRBV6-1,TGTGCCAGCAGTTCCCAGGGCGGCTACGAGCAGTACTTC,CASSSQGGYEQYF
TRBJ2-7,TRBD2,NA,TRBV5-1,TGCGCCAGCAGCTTGGAAGGCTTAGCCGGGAGGCACGAGCAGTACTTC,CASSLEGLAGRHEQYF
TRBJ2-7,TRBD2,few,TRBV6-5,TGTGCCAGCAGTTACTCACCGGGAGGTCCGTACGAGCAGTACTTC,CASSYSPGGPYEQYF
TRBJ2-7,TRBD1,NA,TRBV6-5,TGTGCCAGCAGTTACTCGGGAGACAGGGGGTCTGAGCAGTACTTC,CASSYSGDRGSEQYF
TRBJ2-7,NA,NA,TRBV7-6,TGTGCCAGCAGCTTCGTTAGGACATGGCCGGGCGAGCAGTACTTC,CASSFVRTWPGEQYF
TRBJ1-5,NA,NA,TRBV6-1,TGTGCCAGCAGTGTGGGAGGCTGGATCAGCAATCAGCCCCAGCATTTT,CASSVGGWISNQPQHF
TRBJ1-2,NA,NA,TRBV6-6,TGTGCCAGCACCGAAAACAGGGACGTTAACTATGGCTACACCTTC,CASTENRDVNYGYTF
TRBJ2-1,TRBD2,NA,TRBV4-1,TGCGCCAGCAGCCAAGATGGCGGGAGAACCTACAATGAGCAGTTCTTC,CASSQDGGRTYNEQFF
TRBJ2-5,NA,NA,TRBV6-1,TGTGCCAGCAGTGAAAGGGGGATCCAAGAGACCCAGTACTTC,CASSERGIQETQYF
TRBJ1-2,NA,once,TRBV18,TGTGCCAGCTCACCATCGCCAACAGGTCATGGCTACACCTTC,CASSPSPTGHGYTF
TRBJ2-3,NA,NA,TRBV6-4,TGTGCCAGCAGTGACTCGGGAGTTGGTACGCAGTATTTT,CASSDSGVGTQYF
TRBJ2-5,NA,few,TRBV28,TGTGCCAGCAGTTTATTACTTCGCCAAGAGACCCAGTACTTC,CASSLLLRQETQYF
TRBJ1-1,TRBD1,NA,TRBV29-1,TGCAGCGTTGATAAAACGACAGGGAGCACTGAAGCTTTCTTT,CSVDKTTGSTEAFF
TRBJ2-3,NA,NA,TRBV6-5,TGTGCCAGCAGTTACTCTAGCGGCTACACAGATACGCAGTATTTT,CASSYSSGYTDTQYF
TRBJ1-5,NA,NA,TRBV6-5,TGTGCCACCACTACCCGGCGAGGTCAGCCCCAGCATTTT,CATTTRRGQPQHF
TRBJ2-1,TRBD2,NA,TRBV10-3,TGTGCCACCCGGGGTTCGGCTAGCGGGAGGGCCCCGATCGATGAGCAGTTCTTC,CATRGSASGRAPIDEQFF